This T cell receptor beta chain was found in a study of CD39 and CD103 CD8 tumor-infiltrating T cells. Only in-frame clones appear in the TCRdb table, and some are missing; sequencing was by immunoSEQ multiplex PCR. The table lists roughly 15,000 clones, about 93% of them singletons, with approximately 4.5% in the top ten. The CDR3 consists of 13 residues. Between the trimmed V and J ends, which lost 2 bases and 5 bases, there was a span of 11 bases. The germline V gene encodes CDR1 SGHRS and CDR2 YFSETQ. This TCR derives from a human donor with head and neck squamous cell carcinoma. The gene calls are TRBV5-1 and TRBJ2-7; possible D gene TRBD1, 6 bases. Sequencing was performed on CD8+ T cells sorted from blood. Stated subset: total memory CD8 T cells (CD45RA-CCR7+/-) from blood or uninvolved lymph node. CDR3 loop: CASSLTGIDEQYF. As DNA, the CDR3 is TGCGCCAGCAGCTTAACAGGGATCGACGAGCAGTACTTC. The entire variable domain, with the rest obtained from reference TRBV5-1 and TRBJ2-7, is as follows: KAGVTQTPRYLIKTRGQQVTLSCSPISGHRSVSWYQQTPGQGLQFLFEYFSETQRNKGNFPGRFSGRQFSNSRSEMNVSTLELGDSALYLCASSLTGIDEQYFGPGTRLTVT.